This T cell receptor beta chain is drawn from a study of glioma-infiltrating T cells after dendritic cell vaccination (dated by TCRdb to 2016 to 2017). For the wider study: Of the approximately 15 glioblastoma patients in the cohort, all drawn from Phase I and II dendritic cell vaccination trials, 9 were newly diagnosed and 6 had recurrent disease. Survival after dendritic cell vaccination was correlated with TCR sequencing metrics, including TIL content and tumor-blood repertoire overlap. The vaccine consisted of monocyte-derived dendritic cells cultured approximately 7 days with IL-4 and GM-CSF, then pulsed overnight with autologous tumor lysate. Autologous tumor lysate-pulsed dendritic cell vaccination was administered to the patients between the early 2000s and the early 2010s. Patients received three intradermal dendritic cell vaccine injections at biweekly intervals in the arm below the axilla. Deep sequencing of TCR beta CDR3 regions was used to quantify tumor-infiltrating lymphocyte content and compare tumor and blood repertoires in dendritic cell-vaccinated glioblastoma patients.

V loses 4 bases, J loses 4 bases, and the germline ends lie 17 bases apart. Counted from cysteine to phenylalanine, this CDR3 has 16 amino acids. Here the CDR3 DNA is all that survives: 48 bases in frame from base 1. CDR1 and CDR2 are drawn from the germline V gene (reference sequence): LNHDA, SQIVND. TCRB CDR3 regions were amplified from roughly 1.8 ug genomic DNA, or all available DNA if less, using the immunoSEQ assay. The multiplex PCR relied on 60 forward primers for TCR V beta segments and 13 reverse primers for J beta segments. To estimate the number of reads per starting template, synthetic control templates were added to each sample at limiting dilution. The Illumina HiSeq System generated sequencing reads of 87 bp. The published analysis was carried out like this. PCR and sequencing errors were removed by a nearest neighbor algorithm that merged closely related sequences. TCR overlap was defined as the percentage of unique tumor TCR beta sequences that were also present in the same patient's peripheral blood. The table comes from immuneACCESS by way of TCRdb, which keeps in-frame sequences with V and J called. Part of the clones is missing from these tables; in studies checked, under half for an unresolved V gene and the rest for unknown reasons. V, J and clone size were drawn from that table, and D and trimming were deduced from the DNA. The sample table records tens of thousands of clones; 70% to 90% of these occur just once. The ten largest account for less than 20% of the sample.

Patients were selected for having adequate residual fresh-frozen tumor tissue and more than two years of available survival data. Molecular status otherwise varied across the glioblastoma patients, but none of them carried an isocitrate dehydrogenase mutation. PBMC were collected before vaccination, two weeks after the third vaccination, and at tumor progression if tumor progression occurred. The Qiagen DNeasy Blood extraction Kit was used for extraction of genomic DNA. The research as a whole found: After dendritic cell vaccination, a higher estimated pretreatment TIL content predicted longer time to progression and overall survival. The cohort was small and heterogeneous, with few patients having full blood and tumor sets and even fewer initial-recurrent tumor pairs. The response model built on TCR overlap across three groups was characterized as speculative, with prospective validation still needed. TCR clonality showed no direct relationship with survival, which suggests that a diverse polyclonal response may be important.

On this clone: It lacks a known antigen. There are no base qualities to consult, and no much larger clone falls within one base.

The TCR sequence derives from a human donor with glioblastoma. The V and J segments used are TRBV19 and TRBJ1-3; the best D guess is TRBD1, with 6 bases matching. The starting material was blood, obtained before dendritic cell vaccination. CDR3 reads: CASSTLIQGPGNTIYF. The DNA sequence is as follows: TGTGCCAGTAGTACCCTAATCCAGGGGCCCGGAAACACCATATATTTT.